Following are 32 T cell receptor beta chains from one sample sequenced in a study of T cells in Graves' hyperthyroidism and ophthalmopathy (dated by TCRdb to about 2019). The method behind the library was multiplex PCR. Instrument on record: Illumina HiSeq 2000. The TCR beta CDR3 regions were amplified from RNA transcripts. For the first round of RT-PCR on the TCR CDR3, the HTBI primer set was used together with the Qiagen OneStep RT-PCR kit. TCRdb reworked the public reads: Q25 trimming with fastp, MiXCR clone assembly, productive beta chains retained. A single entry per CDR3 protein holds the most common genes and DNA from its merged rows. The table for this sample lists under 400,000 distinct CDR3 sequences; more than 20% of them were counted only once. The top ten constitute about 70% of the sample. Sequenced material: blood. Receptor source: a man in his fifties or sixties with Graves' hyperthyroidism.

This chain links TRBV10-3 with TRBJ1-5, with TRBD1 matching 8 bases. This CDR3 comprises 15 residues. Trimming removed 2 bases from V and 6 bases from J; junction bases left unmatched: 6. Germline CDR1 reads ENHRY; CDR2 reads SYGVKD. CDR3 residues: CAISEVSGGVQPQHF. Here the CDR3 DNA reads TGTGCCATCAGTGAGGTCTCAGGGGGCGTTCAGCCCCAGCATTTT.

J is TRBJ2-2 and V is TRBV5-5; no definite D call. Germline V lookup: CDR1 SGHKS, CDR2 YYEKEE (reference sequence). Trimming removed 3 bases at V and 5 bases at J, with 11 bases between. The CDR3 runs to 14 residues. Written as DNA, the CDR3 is TGTGCCAGCAGCTATTCTGTGACTACCGGGGAGCTGTTTTTT. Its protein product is CASSYSVTTGELFF.

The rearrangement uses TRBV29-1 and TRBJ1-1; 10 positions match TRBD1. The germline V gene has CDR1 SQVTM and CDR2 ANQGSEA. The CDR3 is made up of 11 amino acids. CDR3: CSVRGTGVSFF. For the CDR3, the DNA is TGCAGTGTTAGGGGGACAGGGGTATCTTTCTTT. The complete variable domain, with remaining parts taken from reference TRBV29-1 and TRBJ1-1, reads SAVISQKPSRDICQRGTSLTIQCQVDSQVTMMFWYRQQPGQSLTLIATANQGSEATYESGFVIDKFPISRPNLTFSTLTVSNMSPEDSSIYLCSVRGTGVSFFGQGTRLTVV.

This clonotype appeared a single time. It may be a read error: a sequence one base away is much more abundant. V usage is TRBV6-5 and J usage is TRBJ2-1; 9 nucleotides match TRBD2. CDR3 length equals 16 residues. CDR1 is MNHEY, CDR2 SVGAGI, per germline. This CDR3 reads CARSYSGAGGLNEQFF. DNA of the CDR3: TGTGCCCGCAGTTACTCAGGAGCGGGAGGTTTGAATGAGCAGTTCTTC.

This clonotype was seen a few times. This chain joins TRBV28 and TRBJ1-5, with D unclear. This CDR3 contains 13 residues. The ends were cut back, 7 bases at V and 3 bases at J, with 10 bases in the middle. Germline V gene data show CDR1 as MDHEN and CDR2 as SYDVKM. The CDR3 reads CASMGTVNQPQHF. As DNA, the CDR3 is TGTGCCAGCATGGGAACGGTCAATCAGCCCCAGCATTTT.

CDR3 in DNA: TGTGCCAGCACAGGGGCAGGGACTAAGGAGACCCAGTACTTC. Residues: CASTGAGTKETQYF. The gene calls are TRBV28 and TRBJ2-5; TRBD2 is a possible D gene (7 bases). V lost 7 bases and J 5 bases, leaving 17 bases between the germline ends. The CDR3 runs 14 residues. Per germline, CDR1 MDHEN and CDR2 SYDVKM.

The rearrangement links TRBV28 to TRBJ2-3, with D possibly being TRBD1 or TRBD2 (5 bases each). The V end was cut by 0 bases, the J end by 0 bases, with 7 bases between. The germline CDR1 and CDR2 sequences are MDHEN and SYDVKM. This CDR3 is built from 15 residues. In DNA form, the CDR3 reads TGTGCCAGCAGTTTATGGGGACGTAGCACAGATACGCAGTATTTT. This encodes CASSLWGRSTDTQYF.

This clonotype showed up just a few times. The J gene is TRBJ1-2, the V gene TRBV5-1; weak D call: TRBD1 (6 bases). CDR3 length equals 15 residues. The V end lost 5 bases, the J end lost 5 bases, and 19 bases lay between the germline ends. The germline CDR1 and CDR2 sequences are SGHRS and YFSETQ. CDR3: CASRSTAGQRYGYTF. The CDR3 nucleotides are TGCGCCAGCAGATCGACTGCCGGACAGAGATATGGCTACACCTTC.

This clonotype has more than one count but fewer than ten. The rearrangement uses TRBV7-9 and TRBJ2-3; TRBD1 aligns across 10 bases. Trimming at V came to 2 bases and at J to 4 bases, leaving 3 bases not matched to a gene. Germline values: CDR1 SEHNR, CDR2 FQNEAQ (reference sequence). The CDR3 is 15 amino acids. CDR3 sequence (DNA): TGTGCCAGCAGCTTAAGCGACAGGGGGCCAGATACGCAGTATTTT. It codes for CASSLSDRGPDTQYF. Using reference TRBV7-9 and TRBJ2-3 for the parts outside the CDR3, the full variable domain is DTGVSQNPRHKITKRGQNVTFRCDPISEHNRLYWYRQTLGQGPEFLTYFQNEAQLEKSRLLSDRFSAERPKGSFSTLEIQRTEQGDSAMYLCASSLSDRGPDTQYFGPGTRLTVL.

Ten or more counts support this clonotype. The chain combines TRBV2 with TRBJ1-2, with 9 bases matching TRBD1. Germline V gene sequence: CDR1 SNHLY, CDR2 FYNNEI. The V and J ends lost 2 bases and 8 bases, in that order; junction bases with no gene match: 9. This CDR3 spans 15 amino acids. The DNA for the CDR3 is TGTGCCAGCAGTGAAAATTTGGGACAGGGCCGCGGCTACACCTTC. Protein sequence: CASSENLGQGRGYTF.

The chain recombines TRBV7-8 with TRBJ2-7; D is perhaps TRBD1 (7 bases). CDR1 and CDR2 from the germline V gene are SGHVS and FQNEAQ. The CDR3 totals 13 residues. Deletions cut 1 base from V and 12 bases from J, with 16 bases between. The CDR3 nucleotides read TGTGCCAGCAGCTTAGAGGAGGGGGCCGGGGTGTACTTC. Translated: CASSLEEGAGVYF.

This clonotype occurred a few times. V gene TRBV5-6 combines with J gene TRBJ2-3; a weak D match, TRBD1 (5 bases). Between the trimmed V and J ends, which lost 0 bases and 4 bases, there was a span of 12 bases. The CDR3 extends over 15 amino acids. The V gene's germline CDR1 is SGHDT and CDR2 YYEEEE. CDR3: CASSLVRERADTQYF. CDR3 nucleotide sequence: TGTGCCAGCAGCTTGGTCAGGGAAAGGGCAGATACGCAGTATTTT.

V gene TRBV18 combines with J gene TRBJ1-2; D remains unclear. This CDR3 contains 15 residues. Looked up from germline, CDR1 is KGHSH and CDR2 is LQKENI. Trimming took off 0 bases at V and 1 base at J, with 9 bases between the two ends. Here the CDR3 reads CASSPPVTLNYGYTF. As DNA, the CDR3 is TGTGCCAGCTCACCACCAGTAACTCTTAACTATGGCTACACCTTC.

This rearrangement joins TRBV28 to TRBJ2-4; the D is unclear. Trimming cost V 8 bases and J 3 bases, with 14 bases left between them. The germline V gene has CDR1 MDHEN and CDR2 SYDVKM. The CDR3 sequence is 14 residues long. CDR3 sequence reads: CASVKQLGKNIQYF. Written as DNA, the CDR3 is TGTGCCAGCGTCAAACAGCTCGGCAAAAACATTCAGTACTTC. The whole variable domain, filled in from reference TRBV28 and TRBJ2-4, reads DVKVTQSSRYLVKRTGEKVFLECVQDMDHENMFWYRQDPGLGLRLIYFSYDVKMKEKGDIPEGYSVSREKKERFSLILESASTNQTSMYLCASVKQLGKNIQYFGAGTRLSVL.

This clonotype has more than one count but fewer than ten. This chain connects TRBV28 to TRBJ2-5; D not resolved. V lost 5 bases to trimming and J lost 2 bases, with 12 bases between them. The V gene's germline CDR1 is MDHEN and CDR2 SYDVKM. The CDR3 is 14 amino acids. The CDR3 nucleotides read TGTGCCAGCAGTCTTCCCTACTTTCAAGAGACCCAGTACTTC. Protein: CASSLPYFQETQYF.

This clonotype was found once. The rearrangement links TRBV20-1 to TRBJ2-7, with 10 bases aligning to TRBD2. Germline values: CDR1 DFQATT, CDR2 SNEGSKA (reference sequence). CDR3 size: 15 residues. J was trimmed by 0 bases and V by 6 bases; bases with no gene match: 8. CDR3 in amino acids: CSAPPGTSDSYEQYF. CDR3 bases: TGCAGTGCCCCTCCCGGGACTAGCGACTCCTACGAGCAGTACTTC.

The CDR3: CASAPSLRNGYTF. The CDR3 DNA follows: TGTGCCAGCGCTCCGTCCCTGAGAAATGGCTACACCTTC. This chain joins TRBV13 and TRBJ1-2; no clear D. This CDR3 contains 13 residues. Germline V gives CDR1 PRHDT, CDR2 FYEKMQ (reference sequence). Trimming took off 8 bases at V and 6 bases at J, with 16 bases between the two ends. Together with reference TRBV13 and TRBJ1-2, the CDR3 gives the full variable domain: AAGVIQSPRHLIKEKRETATLKCYPIPRHDTVYWYQQGPGQDPQFLISFYEKMQSDKGSIPDRFSAQQFSDYHSELNMSSLELGDSALYFCASAPSLRNGYTFGSGTRLTVV.

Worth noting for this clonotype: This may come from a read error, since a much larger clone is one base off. For the CDR3, the DNA is TGTGCCAGCAGTGGGGGGACTAGCGCGAACACAGATACGCAGTATTTT. Amino acid sequence: CASSGGTSANTDTQYF. J is TRBJ2-3 and V is TRBV12-3 or TRBV12-4; TRBD2 aligns across 10 bases. CDR3 length: 16 residues. Trimming cost V 5 bases and J 2 bases; bases outside gene matches: 7.

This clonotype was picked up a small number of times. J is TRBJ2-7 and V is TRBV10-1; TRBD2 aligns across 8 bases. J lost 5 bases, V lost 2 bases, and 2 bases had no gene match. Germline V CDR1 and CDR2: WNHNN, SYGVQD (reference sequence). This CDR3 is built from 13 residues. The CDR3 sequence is CASSESGRNEQYF. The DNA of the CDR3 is TGCGCCAGCAGTGAGAGCGGGAGAAACGAGCAGTACTTC.

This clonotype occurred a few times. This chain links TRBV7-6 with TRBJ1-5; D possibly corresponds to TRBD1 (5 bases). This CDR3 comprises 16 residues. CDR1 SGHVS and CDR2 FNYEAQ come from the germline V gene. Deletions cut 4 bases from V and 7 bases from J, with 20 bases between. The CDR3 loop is CASSSTVGGKRQPQHF. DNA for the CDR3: TGTGCCAGCAGCTCCACTGTTGGGGGTAAACGGCAGCCCCAGCATTTT.

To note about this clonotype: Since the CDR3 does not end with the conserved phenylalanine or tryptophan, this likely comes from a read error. CDR3 DNA sequence: TGTGCCAGCAGCTTGGGGCAGTCCTCTGGGGCCAACGTCCTGACTCTC. Translating gives CASSLGQSSGANVLTL. The chain joins TRBV5-5 to TRBJ2-6; D gene ambiguous. V was clipped by 0 bases and J by 0 bases, with 7 bases between them. The CDR3 length is 16 residues. From germline, CDR1 is SGHKS and CDR2 YYEKEE (reference sequence).

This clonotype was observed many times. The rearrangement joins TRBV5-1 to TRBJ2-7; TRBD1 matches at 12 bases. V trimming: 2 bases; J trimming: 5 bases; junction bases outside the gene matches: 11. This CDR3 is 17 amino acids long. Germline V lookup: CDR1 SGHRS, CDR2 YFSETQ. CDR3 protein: CASSFGSSGQGADEQYF. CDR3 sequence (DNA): TGCGCCAGCAGCTTTGGGTCGTCGGGACAGGGGGCTGACGAGCAGTACTTC.

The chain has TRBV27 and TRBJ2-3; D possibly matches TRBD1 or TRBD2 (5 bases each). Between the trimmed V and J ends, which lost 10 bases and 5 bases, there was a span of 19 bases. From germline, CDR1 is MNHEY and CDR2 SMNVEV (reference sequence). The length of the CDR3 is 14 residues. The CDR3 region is CATTLGAGRDTQYF. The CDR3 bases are TGTGCCACCACTCTTGGGGCGGGCCGAGATACGCAGTATTTT.

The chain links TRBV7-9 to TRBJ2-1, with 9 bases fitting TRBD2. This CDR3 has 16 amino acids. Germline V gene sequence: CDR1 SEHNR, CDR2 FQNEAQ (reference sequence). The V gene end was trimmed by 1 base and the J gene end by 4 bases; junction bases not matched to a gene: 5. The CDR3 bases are TGTGCCAGCAGCTTAGTCCCTAGCGGGAAATACAATGAGCAGTTCTTC. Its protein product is CASSLVPSGKYNEQFF.

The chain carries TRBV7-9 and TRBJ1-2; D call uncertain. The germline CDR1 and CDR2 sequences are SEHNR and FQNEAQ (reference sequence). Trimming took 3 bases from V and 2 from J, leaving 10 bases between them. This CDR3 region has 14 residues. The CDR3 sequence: CASSFDQTNYGYTF. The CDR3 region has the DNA TGTGCCAGCAGCTTTGATCAGACAAACTATGGCTACACCTTC. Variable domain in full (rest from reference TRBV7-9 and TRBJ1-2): DTGVSQNPRHKITKRGQNVTFRCDPISEHNRLYWYRQTLGQGPEFLTYFQNEAQLEKSRLLSDRFSAERPKGSFSTLEIQRTEQGDSAMYLCASSFDQTNYGYTFGSGTRLTVV.

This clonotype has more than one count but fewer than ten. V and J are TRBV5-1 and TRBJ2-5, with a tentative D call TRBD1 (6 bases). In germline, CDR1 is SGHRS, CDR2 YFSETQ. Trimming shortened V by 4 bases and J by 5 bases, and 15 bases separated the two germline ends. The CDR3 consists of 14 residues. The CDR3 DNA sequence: TGCGCCAGCAGCCAACAGGGTTTCGAGGAGACCCAGTACTTC. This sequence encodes CASSQQGFEETQYF.

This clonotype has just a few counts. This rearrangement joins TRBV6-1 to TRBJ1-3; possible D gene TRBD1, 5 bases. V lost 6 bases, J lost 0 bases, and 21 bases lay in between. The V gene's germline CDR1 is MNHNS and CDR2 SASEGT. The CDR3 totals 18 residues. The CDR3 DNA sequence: TGTGCCAGCAGCCGGAGGGGCGGTCCGGGAAGCTCTGGAAACACCATATATTTT. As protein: CASSRRGGPGSSGNTIYF.

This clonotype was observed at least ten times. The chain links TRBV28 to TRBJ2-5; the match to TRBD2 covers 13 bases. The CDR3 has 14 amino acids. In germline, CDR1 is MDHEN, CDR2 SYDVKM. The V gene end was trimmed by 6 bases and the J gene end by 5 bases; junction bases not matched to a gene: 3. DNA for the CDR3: TGTGCCAGCAGCCGGACTAGCGGGAGCGAGACCCAGTACTTC. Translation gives CASSRTSGSETQYF.

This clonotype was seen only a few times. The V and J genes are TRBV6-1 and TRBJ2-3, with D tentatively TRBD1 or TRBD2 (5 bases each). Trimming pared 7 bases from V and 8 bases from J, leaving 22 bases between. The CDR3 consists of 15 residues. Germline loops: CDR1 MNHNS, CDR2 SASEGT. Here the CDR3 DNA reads TGTGCCAGCAATGAGGGGACCTCAGCGCAGGCTACGCAGTATTTT. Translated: CASNEGTSAQATQYF.

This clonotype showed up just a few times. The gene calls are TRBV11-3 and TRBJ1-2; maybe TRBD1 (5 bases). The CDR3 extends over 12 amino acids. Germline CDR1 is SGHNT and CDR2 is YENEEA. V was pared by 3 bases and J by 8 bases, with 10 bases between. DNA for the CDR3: TGTGCCAGCAGCTTCCAGGGTTACGGCTACACCTTC. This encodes CASSFQGYGYTF.

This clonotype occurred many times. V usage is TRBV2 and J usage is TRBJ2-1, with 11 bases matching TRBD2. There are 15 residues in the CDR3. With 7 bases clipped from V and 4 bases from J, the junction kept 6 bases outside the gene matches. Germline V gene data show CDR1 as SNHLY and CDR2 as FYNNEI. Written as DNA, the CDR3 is TGTGCCAGCACCCCGGGGACTAGCGGTTACAATGAGCAGTTCTTC. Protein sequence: CASTPGTSGYNEQFF.

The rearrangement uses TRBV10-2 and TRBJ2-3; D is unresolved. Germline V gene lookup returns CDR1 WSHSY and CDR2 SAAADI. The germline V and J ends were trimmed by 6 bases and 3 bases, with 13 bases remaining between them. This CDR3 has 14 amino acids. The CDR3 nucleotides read TGCGCCAGCAGGGAAATAGAGTTTACAGATACGCAGTATTTT. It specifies CASREIEFTDTQYF.